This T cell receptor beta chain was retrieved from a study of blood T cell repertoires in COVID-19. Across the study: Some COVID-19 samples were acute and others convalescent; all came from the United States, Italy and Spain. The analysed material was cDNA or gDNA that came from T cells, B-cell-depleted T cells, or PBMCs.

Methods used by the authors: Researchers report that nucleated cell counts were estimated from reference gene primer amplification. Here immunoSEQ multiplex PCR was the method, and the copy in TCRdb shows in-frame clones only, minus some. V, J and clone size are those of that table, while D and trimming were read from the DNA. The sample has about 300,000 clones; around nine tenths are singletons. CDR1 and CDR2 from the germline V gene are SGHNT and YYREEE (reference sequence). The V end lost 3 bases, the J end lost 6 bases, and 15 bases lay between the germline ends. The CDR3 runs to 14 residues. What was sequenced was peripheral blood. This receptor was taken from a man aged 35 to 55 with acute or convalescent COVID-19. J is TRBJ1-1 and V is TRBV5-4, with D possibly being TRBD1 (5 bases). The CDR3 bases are TGTGCCAGCAGCTCAAAGACGGGGGTCCCTGAAGCTTTCTTT. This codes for CASSSKTGVPEAFF.